This TCR beta chain is from a study of T cell responses to AZD1222 COVID-19 vaccine. Study-level findings and limits: The span of vaccine-associated CD4 TCRs extended across spike, with dominance at 160-218 and 743-854.

Sequencing was performed with immunoSEQ multiplex PCR; in TCRdb, only in-frame clones are kept and a portion is missing. This table has approximately 110,000 clones, under 95% appearing once. Turning to this clone: The antigen remains unidentified.

Germline values: CDR1 MDHEN, CDR2 SYDVKM. This CDR3 comprises 18 residues. With 4 bases clipped from V and 5 bases from J, the junction kept 16 bases outside the gene matches. Sequenced material: peripheral blood, taken on day 0 of AZD1222 vaccination. The rearrangement joins TRBV28 to TRBJ1-1; 10 bases line up with TRBD1. This receptor was obtained from an adult in good health. The chain's CDR3 is CASSSSKPLGQGETEAFF. CDR3 DNA sequence: TGTGCCAGCAGTTCCTCAAAACCCCTTGGACAGGGGGAAACTGAAGCTTTCTTT.